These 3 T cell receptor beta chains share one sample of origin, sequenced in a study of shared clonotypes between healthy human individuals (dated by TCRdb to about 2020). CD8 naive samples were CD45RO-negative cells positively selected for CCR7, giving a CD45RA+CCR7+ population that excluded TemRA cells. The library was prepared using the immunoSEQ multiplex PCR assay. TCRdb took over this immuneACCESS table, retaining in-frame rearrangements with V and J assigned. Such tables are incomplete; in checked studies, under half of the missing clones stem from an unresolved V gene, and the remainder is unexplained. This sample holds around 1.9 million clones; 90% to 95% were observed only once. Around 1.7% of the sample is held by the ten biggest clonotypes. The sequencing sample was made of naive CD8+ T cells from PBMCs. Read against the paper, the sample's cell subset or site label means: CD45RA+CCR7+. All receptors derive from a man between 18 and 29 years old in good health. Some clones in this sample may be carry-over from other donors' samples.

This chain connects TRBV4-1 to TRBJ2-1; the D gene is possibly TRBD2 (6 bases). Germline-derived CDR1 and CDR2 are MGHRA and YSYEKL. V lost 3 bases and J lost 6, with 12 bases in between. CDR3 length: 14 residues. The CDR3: CASSHFGGGNEQFF. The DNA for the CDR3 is TGCGCCAGCAGCCACTTTGGGGGAGGCAATGAGCAGTTCTTC.

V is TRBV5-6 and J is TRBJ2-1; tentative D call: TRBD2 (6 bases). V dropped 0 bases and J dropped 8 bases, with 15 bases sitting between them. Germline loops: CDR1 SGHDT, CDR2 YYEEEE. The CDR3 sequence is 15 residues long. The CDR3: CASSLEGRGFHEQFF. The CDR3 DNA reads TGTGCCAGCAGCTTGGAGGGACGGGGGTTCCATGAGCAGTTCTTC.

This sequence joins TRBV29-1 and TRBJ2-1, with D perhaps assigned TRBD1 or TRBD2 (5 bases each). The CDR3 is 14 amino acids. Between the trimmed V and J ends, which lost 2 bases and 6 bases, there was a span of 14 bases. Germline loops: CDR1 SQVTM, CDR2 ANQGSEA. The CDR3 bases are TGCAGCGTTGAATCCCTGGGGACCCCCAATGAGCAGTTCTTC. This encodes CSVESLGTPNEQFF.